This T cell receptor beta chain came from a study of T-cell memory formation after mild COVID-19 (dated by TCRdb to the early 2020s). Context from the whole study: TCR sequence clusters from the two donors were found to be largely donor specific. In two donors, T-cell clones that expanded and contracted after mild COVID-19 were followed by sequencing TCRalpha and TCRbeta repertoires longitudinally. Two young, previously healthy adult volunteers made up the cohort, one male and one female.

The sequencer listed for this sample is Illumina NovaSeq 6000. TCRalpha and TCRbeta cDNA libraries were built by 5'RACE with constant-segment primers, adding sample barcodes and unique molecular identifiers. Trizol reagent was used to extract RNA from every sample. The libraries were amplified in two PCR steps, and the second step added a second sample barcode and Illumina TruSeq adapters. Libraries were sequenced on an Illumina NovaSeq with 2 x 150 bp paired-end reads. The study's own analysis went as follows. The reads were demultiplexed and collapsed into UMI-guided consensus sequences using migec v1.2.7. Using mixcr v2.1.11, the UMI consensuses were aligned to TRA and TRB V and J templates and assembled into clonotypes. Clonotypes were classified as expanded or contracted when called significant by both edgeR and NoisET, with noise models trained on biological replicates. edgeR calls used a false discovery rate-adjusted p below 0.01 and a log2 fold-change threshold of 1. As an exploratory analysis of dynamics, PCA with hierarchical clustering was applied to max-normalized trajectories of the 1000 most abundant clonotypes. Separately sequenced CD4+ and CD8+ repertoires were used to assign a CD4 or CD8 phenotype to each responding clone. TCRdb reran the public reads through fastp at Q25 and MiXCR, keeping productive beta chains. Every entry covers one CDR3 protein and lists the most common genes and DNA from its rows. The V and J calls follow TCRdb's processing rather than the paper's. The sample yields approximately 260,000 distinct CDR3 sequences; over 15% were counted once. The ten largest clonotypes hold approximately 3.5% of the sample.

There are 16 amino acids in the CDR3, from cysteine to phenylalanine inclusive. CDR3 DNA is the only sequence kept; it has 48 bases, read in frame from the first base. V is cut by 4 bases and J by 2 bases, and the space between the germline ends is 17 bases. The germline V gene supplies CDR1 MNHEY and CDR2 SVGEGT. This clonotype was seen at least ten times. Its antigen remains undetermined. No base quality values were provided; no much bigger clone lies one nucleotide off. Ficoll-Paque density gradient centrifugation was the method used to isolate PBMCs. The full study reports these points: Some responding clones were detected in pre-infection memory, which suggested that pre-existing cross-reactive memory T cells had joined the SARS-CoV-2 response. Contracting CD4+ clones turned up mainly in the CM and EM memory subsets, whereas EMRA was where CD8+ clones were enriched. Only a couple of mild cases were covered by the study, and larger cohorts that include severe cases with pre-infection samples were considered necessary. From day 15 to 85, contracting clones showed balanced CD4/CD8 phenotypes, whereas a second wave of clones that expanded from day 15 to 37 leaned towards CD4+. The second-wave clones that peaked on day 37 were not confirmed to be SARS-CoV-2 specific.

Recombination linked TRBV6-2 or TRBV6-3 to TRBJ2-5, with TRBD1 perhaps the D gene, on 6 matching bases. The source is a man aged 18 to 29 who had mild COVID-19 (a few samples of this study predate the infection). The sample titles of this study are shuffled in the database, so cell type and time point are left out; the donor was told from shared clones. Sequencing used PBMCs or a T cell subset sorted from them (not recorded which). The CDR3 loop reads CASSSPDRSPQETQYF. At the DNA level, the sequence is TGTGCCAGCAGTTCCCCGGACAGATCTCCGCAAGAGACCCAGTACTTC.